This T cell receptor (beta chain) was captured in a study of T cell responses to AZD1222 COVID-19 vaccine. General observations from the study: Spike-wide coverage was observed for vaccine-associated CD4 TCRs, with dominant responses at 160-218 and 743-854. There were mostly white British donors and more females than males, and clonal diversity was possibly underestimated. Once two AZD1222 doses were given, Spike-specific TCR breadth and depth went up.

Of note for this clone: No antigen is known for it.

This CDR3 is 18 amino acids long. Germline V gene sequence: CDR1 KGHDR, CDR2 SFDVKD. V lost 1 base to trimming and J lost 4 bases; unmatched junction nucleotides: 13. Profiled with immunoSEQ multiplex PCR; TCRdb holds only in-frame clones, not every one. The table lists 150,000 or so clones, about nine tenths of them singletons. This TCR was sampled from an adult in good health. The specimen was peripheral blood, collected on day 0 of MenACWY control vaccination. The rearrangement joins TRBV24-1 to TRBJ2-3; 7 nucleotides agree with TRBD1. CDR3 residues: CATSDFPGGTKAADTQYF. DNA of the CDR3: TGTGCCACCAGTGATTTTCCAGGGGGAACTAAGGCCGCAGATACGCAGTATTTT.